These 22 T cell receptor beta chains were all obtained from the same sample, sequenced in a study of blood T cell repertoires in COVID-19. TCRdb's copy holds only in-frame clones and misses some; the assay was immunoSEQ multiplex PCR. This table holds some 330,000 clones, more than 85% found once. The sample comprised PBMCs or T cells enriched from blood (not recorded which). The receptors derive from a woman between 25 and 40 years old who had recovered from COVID-19.

About this clone: A read error may produce the germline difference seen at one junction end. The V and J genes are TRBV7-7 and TRBJ2-5; a weak D match, TRBD1 (5 bases). The CDR3 is 15 residues long. Germline CDR1 is SSHAT and CDR2 is FNYEAQ (reference sequence). CDR3 loop: CASSPSGLGLETQYF. The CDR3, as DNA: TGTGCTAGCAGCCCTTCAGGGCTAGGGTTGGAGACCCAGTACTTC. Variable domain in full (rest from reference TRBV7-7 and TRBJ2-5): GAGVSQSPRYKVTKRGQDVTLRCDPISSHATLYWYQQALGQGPEFLTYFNYEAQPDKSGLPSDRFSAERPEGSISTLTIQRTEQRDSAMYRCASSPSGLGLETQYFGPGTRLLVL.

As concerns this clone: This sample includes further DNA sequences coding for the same CDR3. The chain combines TRBV28 with TRBJ2-3; perhaps TRBD1 as D (6 bases). Germline CDR1 and CDR2: MDHEN and SYDVKM. Trimming pared 6 bases from V and 3 bases from J, leaving 10 bases between. The CDR3 contains 13 residues. The CDR3 spells CASSLGGTDTQYF. The CDR3 bases are TGTGCCAGCAGCCTAGGGGGTACAGATACGCAGTATTTT.

The chain joins TRBV7-2 to TRBJ2-7; 11 bases line up with TRBD2. Germline loops: CDR1 SGHTA, CDR2 FQGNSA. The CDR3 length is 13 residues. After removal of 7 bases from V and 6 bases from J, the junction contained 5 bases not matched to a gene. The CDR3 nucleotides read TGTGCCAGCAAACTAGCGGGAGAAGTCGAGCAGTACTTC. The encoded protein is CASKLAGEVEQYF.

This clone was seen once. This chain connects TRBV19 to TRBJ2-5, with 12 bases that match TRBD2. This CDR3 comprises 17 residues. V dropped 6 bases and J dropped 2; count of bases not matched to a gene: 10. Germline V gene lookup returns CDR1 LNHDA and CDR2 SQIVND (reference sequence). This CDR3 reads CASRRLAGEGGQETQYF. In DNA form, the CDR3 reads TGTGCCAGTAGAAGACTAGCGGGAGAGGGAGGGCAAGAGACCCAGTACTTC.

The rearrangement joins TRBV27 to TRBJ2-1, with a weak D call TRBD2 (5 bases). Germline CDR1 is MNHEY and CDR2 is SMNVEV (reference sequence). Trimming pared 2 bases from V and 0 bases from J, leaving 8 bases between. The CDR3 sequence is 15 residues long. The DNA for the CDR3 is TGTGCCAGCAGTTTAAGCGGAGCCTCCTACAATGAGCAGTTCTTC. It is translated as CASSLSGASYNEQFF.

The chain uses TRBV18 and TRBJ2-7; tentative D call: TRBD1 (5 bases). CDR1 is KGHSH and CDR2 is LQKENI in the germline V gene. This CDR3 has 15 residues. Deletions cut 5 bases from V and 1 base from J, with 15 bases between. The CDR3 sequence is CASSEGSGASYEQYF. DNA of the CDR3: TGTGCCAGCTCAGAAGGATCTGGGGCTTCCTACGAGCAGTACTTC.

The rearrangement joins TRBV12-3 or TRBV12-4 to TRBJ1-5, with D perhaps TRBD1 (6 bases). Trimming removed 7 bases from V and 5 bases from J, with 12 bases in between. CDR3 length: 13 amino acids. CDR3 DNA sequence: TGTGCCAGCACCTCAGGGGCCTATCAGCCCCAGCATTTT. Protein: CASTSGAYQPQHF.

CDR3 sequence reads: CASSPGQMLEAFF. The CDR3 DNA is TGTGCCAGCAGTCCGGGACAGATGCTTGAAGCTTTCTTT. The chain uses TRBV12-3 or TRBV12-4 and TRBJ1-1; 7 nucleotides line up with TRBD1. This CDR3 region has 13 residues. V lost 5 bases to trimming and J lost 7 bases; unmatched junction nucleotides: 7.

The chain joins TRBV5-1 to TRBJ1-1; D perhaps matches TRBD1 (5 bases). The ends were cut back, 5 bases at V and 0 bases at J, with 8 bases in the middle. Germline lookup yields CDR1 SGHRS and CDR2 YFSETQ. The CDR3 extends over 13 amino acids. Here the CDR3 reads CASSKDMNTEAFF. The CDR3 DNA reads TGCGCCAGCAGTAAGGACATGAACACTGAAGCTTTCTTT.

The V call is TRBV24-1, the J call TRBJ1-5; perhaps TRBD1 as D (6 bases). In germline, CDR1 is KGHDR, CDR2 SFDVKD. This CDR3 comprises 14 residues. Trimming cost V 4 bases and J 5 bases, with 11 bases left between them. The CDR3 nucleotides read TGTGCCACCAGTGAGGGGGGGCTAGATCAGCCCCAGCATTTT. Protein sequence: CATSEGGLDQPQHF.

The J gene is TRBJ2-6, the V gene TRBV19; no clear D gene. The V gene lost 3 bases and the J gene lost 4 bases, with 7 bases spanning the gap. The CDR3 loop spans 14 amino acids. CDR1 and CDR2 (germline): LNHDA, SQIVND (reference sequence). The CDR3 coding sequence is TGTGCCAGTAGTATTGGAGCCGGGGCCAACGTCCTGACTTTC. It codes for CASSIGAGANVLTF. The full variable domain, with the rest looked up from reference TRBV19 and TRBJ2-6, is DGGITQSPKYLFRKEGQNVTLSCEQNLNHDAMYWYRQDPGQGLRLIYYSQIVNDFQKGDIAEGYSVSREKKESFPLTVTSAQKNPTAFYLCASSIGAGANVLTFGAGSRLTVL.

Only one count was recorded for this clone. CDR3 bases: TGTGCCAGCAGCAAAAACAGCTACGAGCAGTACTTC. Translation: CASSKNSYEQYF. This chain links TRBV21-1 with TRBJ2-7; the table's D gene call, TRBD1, was not cross checked with the DNA. TRBV21-1 is a listed pseudogene. This CDR3 spans 12 amino acids.

The chain employs TRBV11-2 and TRBJ2-2, with a possible D match to TRBD1 (6 bases). CDR3 length equals 15 residues. Looked up from germline, CDR1 is SGHAT and CDR2 is FQNNGV. Trimming shortened V by 5 bases and J by 5 bases, and 15 bases separated the two germline ends. This chain's CDR3 is CASSPVGASTGELFF. DNA of the CDR3: TGTGCCAGCAGCCCAGTGGGGGCGTCTACCGGGGAGCTGTTTTTT.

This chain uses TRBV5-1 with TRBJ1-1; 8 bases fit TRBD1. The germline gives CDR1 SGHRS, CDR2 YFSETQ. The CDR3 is 17 amino acids. J lost 0 bases, V lost 0 bases, and 7 bases had no gene match. Here the CDR3 DNA reads TGCGCCAGCAGCTTGGATAGGACAGGGCCTATGAACACTGAAGCTTTCTTT. Its translation: CASSLDRTGPMNTEAFF.

CDR3 DNA sequence: TGTGCCAGCAGTTCCCCTCGGTACAGGGCATTAAGCAATCAGCCCCAGCATTTT. It yields the protein CASSSPRYRALSNQPQHF. The chain recombines TRBV28 with TRBJ1-5, with D possibly TRBD1 on 6 matching bases. The CDR3 runs to 18 residues. The V end lost 4 bases, the J end lost 1 base, and 20 bases lay between the germline ends. The germline gives CDR1 MDHEN, CDR2 SYDVKM.

The CDR3 is CSVELTGASSGANVLTF. As DNA, the CDR3 is TGCAGCGTCGAACTCACAGGGGCTAGCTCTGGGGCCAACGTCCTGACTTTC. J is TRBJ2-6 and V is TRBV29-1, with 7 bases aligning to TRBD1. CDR1 and CDR2 (germline): SQVTM, ANQGSEA. The length of the CDR3 is 17 residues. Losses at the gene ends were 6 bases for V and 0 bases for J; bases not matched to a gene: 11.

This chain connects TRBV5-1 to TRBJ1-3, with D possibly matching TRBD1 (6 bases). CDR1 SGHRS and CDR2 YFSETQ come from the germline V gene. The germline V and J ends were trimmed by 2 bases and 2 bases, with 11 bases remaining between them. The CDR3 contains 15 residues. The CDR3 spells CASSFSGVAGNTIYF. In nucleotides, the CDR3 is TGCGCCAGCAGCTTTTCAGGGGTCGCTGGAAACACCATATATTTT.

The J gene is TRBJ1-5, the V gene TRBV19; the D is unclear. Germline loops: CDR1 LNHDA, CDR2 SQIVND (reference sequence). The V end lost 2 bases, the J end lost 4 bases, and 15 bases lay between the germline ends. This CDR3 has 16 amino acids. The CDR3 nucleotides read TGTGCCAGTAGTATAAATCCAGGTAACATTAATCAGCCCCAGCATTTT. This sequence encodes CASSINPGNINQPQHF.

The genes are TRBV5-4 and TRBJ2-1; 16 nucleotides line up with TRBD2. J lost 9 bases, V lost 4 bases, and 10 bases had no gene match. Germline CDR1 reads SGHNT; CDR2 reads YYREEE (reference sequence). CDR3 length: 17 residues. The CDR3 DNA is TGTGCCAGCAGCCCGGGGACTAGCGGGAGGGTTTGGGGTGAGCAGTTCTTC. It translates to CASSPGTSGRVWGEQFF.

The chain has TRBV3-1 (or the pseudogene TRBV3-2) and TRBJ2-5; D might be TRBD2 (6 bases). CDR3 size: 18 residues. Trimming took off 0 bases at V and 7 bases at J, with 24 bases between the two ends. Germline assignment: CDR1 LGHDT and CDR2 YNNKEL (reference sequence). In nucleotides, the CDR3 is TGTGCCAGCAGCCAAGATTCGCCGGGAGTCGGGACCCGGGGGACCCAGTACTTC. Its protein product is CASSQDSPGVGTRGTQYF.

The chain couples TRBV4-3 to TRBJ2-2; D unresolved. CDR3 length: 16 residues. Per germline, CDR1 LGHNA and CDR2 YSLEER. Trimming shortened V by 0 bases and J by 0 bases, and 8 bases separated the two germline ends. CDR3 in DNA: TGCGCCAGCAGCCAAGATTCGCAGACGAACACCGGGGAGCTGTTTTTT. Translation: CASSQDSQTNTGELFF.

This clone was counted a single time. The V call is TRBV28, the J call TRBJ1-1, with 8 bases lining up with TRBD1. J gave up 0 bases and V 2 bases, and 8 bases lay outside the gene matches. This CDR3 has 17 amino acids. Germline-derived CDR1 and CDR2 are MDHEN and SYDVKM. In nucleotides, the CDR3 is TGTGCCAGCAGTTTAAGGGATGGACAGGGATTGAACACTGAAGCTTTCTTT. Amino acids: CASSLRDGQGLNTEAFF.